This TCR beta chain appears in the sequencing data of a study of T-cell reconstitution after alpha-beta-depleted transplantation in children. Trimming pared 5 bases from V and 8 bases from J, leaving 16 bases between. The CDR3 is 14 residues long. Germline CDR1 LNHDA, CDR2 SQIVND (reference sequence). The authors prepared the TCRbeta library with unique molecular identifiers. TCRdb redid the calling of the PCR reads with MiXCR, one entry per CDR3 protein. The sample gives approximately 420,000 distinct CDR3 sequences, 11% of which show up once; approximately 5% is in the top ten. This clonotype occurred a few times.

The source material was PBMCs from the stem cell graft donor, sampled from the stem cell graft. The sequence derives from a human donor who donated a stem cell graft to a child with acute myeloid leukemia. This sequence joins TRBV19 and TRBJ2-4; a weak D match, TRBD1 (7 bases). The DNA of the CDR3 is TGTGCCAGTAGTTCGACAGGGAGGTCTGACATTCAGTACTTC. This codes for CASSSTGRSDIQYF.